One and the same sample provided the 15 T cell receptor beta chains below, sequenced in a study of cytomegalovirus exposure and HLA in healthy donors. The primer mix had 60 Vbeta and 13 Jbeta primers. Assay: immunoSEQ multiplex PCR; the TCRdb copy retains only in-frame clones and omits some. The sample records 150,000 to 200,000 clones, around 80% being singletons. The sequenced sample was PBMCs. Receptors were obtained from a man aged 18 to 29 in good health and CMV-seronegative.

The chain has TRBV21-1 and TRBJ1-2; TRBD1, the table's D call, lacks a check against the DNA. TRBV21-1 is designated a pseudogene. This CDR3 is 17 amino acids long. CDR3 amino acids: CASSKGTGQGYDYGYTF. CDR3 bases: TGTGCCAGCAGCAAGGGAACGGGACAGGGGTACGACTATGGCTACACCTTC.

This chain links TRBV28 with TRBJ2-7; maybe TRBD1 (6 bases). Germline values: CDR1 MDHEN, CDR2 SYDVKM. The CDR3 length is 15 residues. The ends were cut back, 6 bases at V and 4 bases at J, with 19 bases in the middle. CDR3 coding DNA: TGTGCCAGCAGCCTCCCCTCCGGGACACCTTACGAGCAGTACTTC. Encoded protein: CASSLPSGTPYEQYF.

This sequence joins TRBV6-4 and TRBJ2-6, with 10 positions matching TRBD2. With 4 bases clipped from V and 0 bases from J, the junction kept 0 bases outside the gene matches. The CDR3 is made up of 16 amino acids. The V gene's germline CDR1 is MRHNA and CDR2 SNTAGT. The CDR3 DNA reads as TGTGCCAGCAGTGGGACTAGCGGCTCTGGGGCCAACGTCCTGACTTTC. It translates to CASSGTSGSGANVLTF.

The rearrangement joins TRBV5-6 to TRBJ2-5; 10 nucleotides line up with TRBD2. There are 13 residues in the CDR3. J was trimmed by 7 bases and V by 3 bases; bases with no gene match: 3. The germline V gene encodes CDR1 SGHDT and CDR2 YYEEEE. The CDR3, as DNA: TGTGCCAGCAGCTCTCTAGCGGGAGCGACCCAGTACTTC. It yields the protein CASSSLAGATQYF.

A single count supports this clone. The V gene is TRBV28, the J gene TRBJ2-2; the D gene is possibly TRBD2 (5 bases). Germline CDR1 reads MDHEN; CDR2 reads SYDVKM. Trimming took off 6 bases at V and 4 bases at J, with 15 bases between the two ends. The CDR3 is 15 residues long. In nucleotides, the CDR3 is TGTGCCAGCAGCGAATCCGGGATTCTCACCGGGGAGCTGTTTTTT. Protein: CASSESGILTGELFF.

The chain links TRBV19 to TRBJ2-3, with 8 bases lining up with TRBD1. Trimming cost V 6 bases and J 4 bases; bases outside gene matches: 9. This CDR3 has 15 amino acids. The germline V gene encodes CDR1 LNHDA and CDR2 SQIVND (reference sequence). The CDR3 loop is CASRAGDRGADTQYF. The DNA of the CDR3 is TGTGCCAGTAGAGCCGGCGACAGGGGAGCAGATACGCAGTATTTT.

There are a few counts of this clone. This chain links TRBV27 with TRBJ2-7, with 14 bases fitting TRBD2. There are 15 residues in the CDR3. The J segment lost 5 bases and the V segment lost 2 bases, leaving 2 bases of the junction unmatched. CDR1 is MNHEY, CDR2 SMNVEV, per germline (reference sequence). The CDR3 is CASSLGGLAGDEQYF. In DNA form, the CDR3 reads TGTGCCAGCAGTTTAGGGGGACTAGCGGGAGACGAGCAGTACTTC.

This clone was recorded a few times. This sequence joins TRBV25-1 and TRBJ2-2; TRBD2 is a possible D gene (6 bases). The V end was cut by 0 bases, the J end by 5 bases, with 19 bases between. CDR1 is MGHDK and CDR2 is SYGVNS in the germline V gene. CDR3 length equals 18 residues. As DNA, the CDR3 is TGTGCCAGCAGTGAATATTTTTTGGTGGCGGGAAAAACCGGGGAGCTGTTTTTT. This translates into CASSEYFLVAGKTGELFF.

The rearrangement uses TRBV5-1 and TRBJ2-1, with D possibly matching TRBD1 (6 bases). The germline V and J ends were trimmed by 7 bases and 6 bases, with 14 bases remaining between them. From germline, CDR1 is SGHRS and CDR2 YFSETQ. The length of the CDR3 is 13 residues. The CDR3 loop is CASRIVGGNEQFF. CDR3 DNA: TGCGCCAGCCGCATTGTAGGGGGCAATGAGCAGTTCTTC.

The rearrangement links TRBV5-4 to TRBJ2-3; 9 nucleotides agree with TRBD2. Germline lookup yields CDR1 SGHNT and CDR2 YYREEE (reference sequence). The CDR3 spans 17 residues. With V trimmed by 0 bases and J by 1 base, 6 bases remained unmatched. The CDR3 loop is CASSLAGLALGTDTQYF. CDR3 coding DNA: TGTGCCAGCAGCTTGGCGGGACTAGCTTTGGGCACAGATACGCAGTATTTT. Looking up the rest from reference TRBV5-4 and TRBJ2-3 gives the full variable domain: ETGVTQSPTHLIKTRGQQVTLRCSSQSGHNTVSWYQQALGQGPQFIFQYYREEENGRGNFPPRFSGLQFPNYSSELNVNALELDDSALYLCASSLAGLALGTDTQYFGPGTRLTVL.

Concerning this clone: Other nucleotide sequences in the sample specify the same CDR3. The rearrangement links TRBV20-1 to TRBJ2-5, with D perhaps matching TRBD1 (5 bases). This CDR3 is built from 11 residues. Germline values: CDR1 DFQATT, CDR2 SNEGSKA (reference sequence). Trimming shortened V by 7 bases and J by 2 bases, and 8 bases separated the two germline ends. Written as DNA, the CDR3 is TGCAGTGGCCAGGGACAAGAGACCCAGTACTTC. It specifies CSGQGQETQYF.

The V call is TRBV5-5, the J call TRBJ2-2; D may be TRBD1 (5 bases). The V gene's germline CDR1 is SGHKS and CDR2 YYEKEE (reference sequence). V was cut by 2 bases and J by 6 bases, with 14 bases left in between. This CDR3 comprises 15 residues. The CDR3 nucleotides are TGTGCCAGCAGCTTAGGGGTGAAGGTCCCCGGGGAGCTGTTTTTT. Protein: CASSLGVKVPGELFF. The entire variable domain, with the rest obtained from reference TRBV5-5 and TRBJ2-2, is as follows: DAGVTQSPTHLIKTRGQQVTLRCSPISGHKSVSWYQQVLGQGPQFIFQYYEKEERGRGNFPDRFSARQFPNYSSELNVNALLLGDSALYLCASSLGVKVPGELFFGEGSRLTVL.

V is TRBV18 and J is TRBJ2-5; TRBD2 matches at 13 bases. The CDR3 spans 17 residues. Germline CDR1 is KGHSH and CDR2 is LQKENI. V lost 3 bases, J lost 4 bases, and 8 bases stayed unmatched. The CDR3 DNA is TGTGCCAGCTCACCTAGGACTAGCGGGGGCCTAGGAGAGACCCAGTACTTC. This codes for CASSPRTSGGLGETQYF.

The chain combines TRBV10-3 with TRBJ2-7; the D gene is possibly TRBD1 (5 bases). The V end was cut by 0 bases, the J end by 6 bases, with 18 bases between. This CDR3 is built from 16 residues. Germline lookup yields CDR1 ENHRY and CDR2 SYGVKD. CDR3 sequence: CAISESNQGWELEQYF. In DNA, the CDR3 is TGTGCCATCAGTGAGTCGAATCAGGGTTGGGAACTCGAGCAGTACTTC.

The gene calls are TRBV19 and TRBJ2-5; perhaps TRBD1 as D (5 bases). The germline V gene encodes CDR1 LNHDA and CDR2 SQIVND (reference sequence). Trimming left V 6 bases short and J 1 base short, with 15 bases between. The CDR3 spans 15 residues. The CDR3, as DNA: TGTGCCAGTAGGCGGACGCCAGGGTCCCAAGAGACCCAGTACTTC. This encodes CASRRTPGSQETQYF.